The 24 T cell receptor beta chains listed next were all sequenced from one sample in a study of blood T cells in healthy people across ages. A sample-barcoded 5' primer and a J-beta primer mix were used in a second PCR of about 7 to 12 cycles. TCRdb recomputed calls from the 5' RACE reads with MiXCR, one row per CDR3 protein. Among 1.5 million to 2 million distinct CDR3 sequences, 28% were seen once, and the ten largest hold 7% to 9%. The material sequenced was blood. The receptors derive from a woman younger than 45 in good health.

At least ten counts were recorded for this clonotype. The chain carries TRBV29-1 and TRBJ2-6, with D tentatively TRBD1 (6 bases). V was cut by 3 bases and J by 2 bases, with 8 bases left in between. The germline V gene has CDR1 SQVTM and CDR2 ANQGSEA. This CDR3 comprises 14 residues. For the CDR3, the DNA is TGCAGCGTTGAGCCAGGGGCTGGGGCCAACGTCCTGACTTTC. Amino acid sequence: CSVEPGAGANVLTF.

Only a few counts were recorded for this clonotype. The J gene is TRBJ2-7, the V gene TRBV5-6, with D possibly being TRBD1 or TRBD2 (5 bases each). There are 15 residues in the CDR3. Deletions cut 0 bases from V and 0 bases from J, with 10 bases between. The germline V gene has CDR1 SGHDT and CDR2 YYEEEE. The CDR3: CASSLGDPRSYEQYF. The CDR3 nucleotides are TGTGCCAGCAGCTTGGGGGACCCTCGCTCCTACGAGCAGTACTTC.

This clonotype was detected many times. The chain links TRBV29-1 to TRBJ2-1; TRBD1 matches 9 bases. V lost 1 base and J lost 7; bases outside the gene matches: 11. The CDR3 length is 16 residues. CDR1 is SQVTM, CDR2 ANQGSEA, per germline. The CDR3 sequence is CSVEVLSSGQGNEQFF. The CDR3 coding sequence is TGCAGCGTTGAAGTTCTCTCGTCGGGACAGGGTAATGAGCAGTTCTTC.

This clonotype has just a few counts. The CDR3 region is CSAQAGGNEQFF. In DNA, the CDR3 is TGCAGTGCCCAAGCAGGGGGGAATGAGCAGTTCTTC. J is TRBJ2-1 and V is TRBV20-1, with D perhaps matching TRBD1 (7 bases). The CDR3 length is 12 residues. Germline values: CDR1 DFQATT, CDR2 SNEGSKA (reference sequence). Trimming left V 6 bases short and J 7 bases short, with 13 bases between.

This clonotype occurred many times. This rearrangement joins TRBV28 to TRBJ2-7; D possibly corresponds to TRBD2 (5 bases). Germline CDR1 MDHEN, CDR2 SYDVKM. Trimming shortened V by 6 bases and J by 4 bases, and 16 bases separated the two germline ends. The length of the CDR3 is 14 residues. CDR3: CASSPREADYEQYF. The CDR3 DNA follows: TGTGCCAGCAGCCCCCGCGAAGCGGATTACGAGCAGTACTTC. Full variable domain (remainder filled in from reference TRBV28 and TRBJ2-7): DVKVTQSSRYLVKRTGEKVFLECVQDMDHENMFWYRQDPGLGLRLIYFSYDVKMKEKGDIPEGYSVSREKKERFSLILESASTNQTSMYLCASSPREADYEQYFGPGTRLTVT.

This sequence joins TRBV14 and TRBJ2-1, with D possibly called TRBD1 or TRBD2 (5 bases each). This CDR3 comprises 17 residues. V was trimmed by 4 bases and J by 1 base, leaving 17 bases between them. CDR1 and CDR2 from the germline V gene are SGHDN and FVKESK. In DNA, the CDR3 is TGTGCCAGCAGCCCGGTAGCAGGGACGTCATCCTACAATGAGCAGTTCTTC. Its protein is CASSPVAGTSSYNEQFF.

This chain joins TRBV6-2 or TRBV6-3 and TRBJ2-1, with 7 bases fitting TRBD2. Germline V CDR1 and CDR2: MNHEY, SVGEGT. CDR3 length: 14 amino acids. V was pared by 0 bases and J by 9 bases, with 5 bases of the junction left unmatched. Written as DNA, the CDR3 is TGTGCCAGCAGTTACTCGAGCCGCGGGGGTGAGCAGTTCTTC. This translates into CASSYSSRGGEQFF.

Regarding this clonotype: This may arise from a read error, as a much more abundant clone is one base away. The chain joins TRBV10-2 to TRBJ2-3; 9 bases match TRBD2. Germline V gene sequence: CDR1 WSHSY, CDR2 SAAADI. The CDR3 length is 14 residues. CDR3 in DNA: TGCGCCAGCAAGCGGGAGGACAACACAGATACGCGGTATTTT. Its translation is CASKREDNTDTRYF.

This sequence joins TRBV28 and TRBJ2-4; D may be TRBD1 or TRBD2 (5 bases each). The J call may be incorrect, as the DNA end agrees better with TRBJ2-7. This CDR3 region has 17 residues. Looked up from germline, CDR1 is MDHEN and CDR2 is SYDVKM. The CDR3 spells CASNSQGFEGRLYEQYF. In DNA, the CDR3 is TGTGCCAGCAATTCCCAGGGTTTTGAGGGCAGGTTATACGAGCAGTACTTC.

V and J are TRBV6-6 and TRBJ2-7; D possibly uses TRBD1 or TRBD2 (5 bases each). CDR1 and CDR2 from the germline V gene are MNHNY and SVGAGI (reference sequence). The length of the CDR3 is 14 residues. V dropped 7 bases and J dropped 3 bases, with 16 bases sitting between them. Here the CDR3 DNA reads TGTGCCAGCATCGCCGGGCAGGGAGTCTACGAGCAGTACTTC. Its translation: CASIAGQGVYEQYF.

This chain links TRBV3-1 with TRBJ1-1, with D possibly TRBD1 on 5 matching bases. V was pared by 4 bases and J by 5 bases, with 14 bases between. This CDR3 spans 14 amino acids. Germline V gene sequence: CDR1 LGHDT, CDR2 YNNKEL (reference sequence). CDR3 region: CASSRMRGGTEAFF. For the CDR3, the DNA is TGTGCCAGCAGCCGTATGCGGGGGGGGACTGAAGCTTTCTTT.

This chain links TRBV11-2 with TRBJ2-5; either TRBD1 or TRBD2 may supply D (5 bases each). Germline V gives CDR1 SGHAT, CDR2 FQNNGV. The CDR3 loop spans 14 amino acids. Trimming took 8 bases from V and 6 from J, leaving 19 bases between them. Here the CDR3 DNA reads TGTGCCAGCGGGGAAATTCGGGGCCCCCAGACCCAGTACTTC. Translated: CASGEIRGPQTQYF.

On this clonotype itself: A much larger clone lies one base from this, so it may be a read error. This chain joins TRBV7-3 and TRBJ2-6; 7 nucleotides line up with TRBD1. This CDR3 is built from 16 residues. Looked up from germline, CDR1 is SGHTA and CDR2 is FQGTGA. The CDR3, as DNA: TGTGTCAGCAGCTTCCCAACAGGGGCTGGGGCCAACGTCCTGACTTTC. Its translation: CVSSFPTGAGANVLTF.

The chain has TRBV5-1 and TRBJ1-5; D not certain. Trimming removed 4 bases at V and 4 bases at J, with 9 bases between. The CDR3 contains 13 residues. Germline CDR1 SGHRS, CDR2 YFSETQ. CDR3 in DNA: TGCGCCAGCAGCAAGGAGTATAATCAGCCCCAGCATTTT. Its translation: CASSKEYNQPQHF.

In its sample, this clonotype was seen many times. This chain uses TRBV12-3 or TRBV12-4 with TRBJ2-7, with D perhaps TRBD1 or TRBD2 (6 bases each). This CDR3 contains 14 residues. Deletions cut 4 bases from V and 7 bases from J, with 17 bases between. The CDR3 region is CASSSRDTSTEQYF. The CDR3 coding sequence is TGTGCCAGCAGTTCGCGGGACACATCTACGGAGCAGTACTTC.

The J gene is TRBJ2-3, the V gene TRBV14; either TRBD1 or TRBD2 may fit D (5 bases each). Germline lookup yields CDR1 SGHDN and CDR2 FVKESK. Trimming cost V 1 base and J 3 bases, with 11 bases left between them. CDR3 length equals 15 residues. CDR3 nucleotide sequence: TGTGCCAGCAGCCAAGCGGGACGGACGACAGATACGCAGTATTTT. It specifies CASSQAGRTTDTQYF.

This clonotype was counted many times. This chain links TRBV25-1 with TRBJ1-2, with TRBD1 as a possible D gene (6 bases). The CDR3 length is 14 residues. Germline V lookup: CDR1 MGHDK, CDR2 SYGVNS. V lost 4 bases to trimming and J lost 6 bases, with 15 bases between them. The CDR3, as DNA: TGTGCCAGCAGTGCCCTGCAGGGGATCAATGGCTACACCTTC. Translation: CASSALQGINGYTF.

This clonotype was found a few times. The genes are TRBV4-3 and TRBJ2-1, with 10 nucleotides matching TRBD2. Germline values: CDR1 LGHNA, CDR2 YSLEER. The CDR3 has 14 residues. With V trimmed by 3 bases and J by 5 bases, 1 base remained unmatched. Here the CDR3 DNA reads TGCGCCAGCAGCCACGGACTAGCGGACAATGAGCAGTTCTTC. It yields the protein CASSHGLADNEQFF.

This clonotype was found a few times. The CDR3: CASRAVRVGYEQYF. The CDR3 DNA is TGTGCCAGCCGTGCGGTCCGGGTCGGGTACGAGCAGTACTTC. The chain recombines TRBV11-2 with TRBJ2-7; unclear D gene. This CDR3 is built from 14 residues. The ends were cut back, 8 bases at V and 4 bases at J, with 18 bases in the middle. The germline gives CDR1 SGHAT, CDR2 FQNNGV. Complete variable domain (other parts from reference TRBV11-2 and TRBJ2-7): EAGVAQSPRYKIIEKRQSVAFWCNPISGHATLYWYQQILGQGPKLLIQFQNNGVVDDSQLPKDRFSAERLKGVDSTLKIQPAKLEDSAVYLCASRAVRVGYEQYFGPGTRLTVT.

This clonotype has just a few counts. The chain uses TRBV6-6 and TRBJ2-7; tentatively, D is TRBD2 (6 bases). CDR1 MNHNY and CDR2 SVGAGI come from the germline V gene (reference sequence). Trimming stripped 0 bases from V and 0 bases from J, with 12 bases between. CDR3 size: 16 residues. CDR3 bases: TGTGCCAGCAGTTACTCCACTCTGACTAGCTCCTACGAGCAGTACTTC. As protein: CASSYSTLTSSYEQYF.

Comments on this clonotype: One junction end disagrees with the germline gene, perhaps due to a read error. The chain links TRBV7-9 to TRBJ2-7; no clear D. CDR1 SEHNR and CDR2 FQNEAQ come from the germline V gene (reference sequence). The CDR3 has 14 residues. CDR3 DNA sequence: TGTGCCAGCACCTTAAACACCCTAGTCGACGAGCAGTACTTC. Translated, it gives CASTLNTLVDEQYF. The variable domain in full, with the rest retrieved from reference TRBV7-9 and TRBJ2-7, is DTGVSQNPRHKITKRGQNVTFRCDPISEHNRLYWYRQTLGQGPEFLTYFQNEAQLEKSRLLSDRFSAERPKGSFSTLEIQRTEQGDSAMYLCASTLNTLVDEQYFGPGTRLTVT.

The sample holds a few counts of this clonotype. The CDR3 region is CASTKGTGDNEQFF. In DNA, the CDR3 is TGTGCCAGCACCAAGGGGACAGGGGACAATGAGCAGTTCTTC. J is TRBJ2-1 and V is TRBV6-2 or TRBV6-3, with TRBD1 identical over 10 bases. J was trimmed by 5 bases and V by 7 bases; bases with no gene match: 5. This CDR3 is 14 amino acids long. Germline CDR1 is MNHEY and CDR2 is SVGEGT.

V and J are TRBV5-1 and TRBJ1-1; 8 bases line up with TRBD1. There are 16 residues in the CDR3. V trimming: 0 bases; J trimming: 4 bases; junction bases outside the gene matches: 8. CDR1 SGHRS and CDR2 YFSETQ come from the germline V gene. The DNA for the CDR3 is TGCGCCAGCAGCTTGGCCTCGACAGGGGTAGGCACTGAAGCTTTCTTT. Amino acid sequence: CASSLASTGVGTEAFF.

This clonotype was counted ten times or more. This chain links TRBV4-3 with TRBJ1-2; 8 bases align to TRBD1. The CDR3 is 15 amino acids. Germline assignment: CDR1 LGHNA and CDR2 YSLEER. V was pared by 0 bases and J by 8 bases, with 8 bases of the junction left unmatched. In nucleotides, the CDR3 is TGCGCCAGCAGCCAAGATCCTCAGGGGGCGGGGGGCTACACCTTC. Its protein is CASSQDPQGAGGYTF.